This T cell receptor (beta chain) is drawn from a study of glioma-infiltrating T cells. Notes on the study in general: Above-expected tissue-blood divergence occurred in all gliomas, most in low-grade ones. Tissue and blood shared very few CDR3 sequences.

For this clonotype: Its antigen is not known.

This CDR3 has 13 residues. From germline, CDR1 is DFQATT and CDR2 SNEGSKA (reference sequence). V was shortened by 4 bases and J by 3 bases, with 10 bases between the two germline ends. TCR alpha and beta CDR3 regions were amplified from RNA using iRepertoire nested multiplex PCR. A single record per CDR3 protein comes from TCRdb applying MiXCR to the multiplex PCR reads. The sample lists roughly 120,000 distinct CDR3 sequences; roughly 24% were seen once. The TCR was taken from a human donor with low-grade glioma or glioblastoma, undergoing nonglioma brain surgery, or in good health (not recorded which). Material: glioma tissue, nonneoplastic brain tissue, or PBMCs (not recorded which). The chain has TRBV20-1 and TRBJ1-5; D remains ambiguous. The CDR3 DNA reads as TGCAGTGCTAAAGTGGCCCCCAATCAGCCCCAGCATTTT. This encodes CSAKVAPNQPQHF.